This TCR beta chain was recovered during a study of blood T cell repertoires in COVID-19. Study background: Acute and convalescent COVID-19 samples came from the United States, Italy and Spain. Sources were T cells, B-cell-depleted T cells, or PBMCs; the material itself was cDNA or gDNA.

This clone appeared a few times. Original methodology: Amplification with reference gene primers provided the estimates of nucleated cell counts. Sequencing used immunoSEQ multiplex PCR; TCRdb keeps in-frame clones, though not all of them. D and trimming come from the DNA, and the V and J calls and clone size come from that table. There are some 200,000 clones in the sample; 75% to 80% occur only once, and roughly 28% lies in the top ten. The CDR3 has 16 amino acids. Germline CDR1 and CDR2: SGHDT and YYEEEE. V gave up 3 bases and J gave up 8 bases; unmatched junction bases: 8. Sequenced: peripheral blood. The TCR sequence derives from a woman aged 70-85 years with acute or convalescent COVID-19. The genes are TRBV5-6 and TRBJ2-1; TRBD2 matches at 13 bases. CDR3 residues: CASSSRTSGSQDEQFF. The CDR3 nucleotides are TGTGCCAGCAGCTCACGGACTAGCGGGAGTCAGGATGAGCAGTTCTTC.